This TCR beta chain was retrieved from a study of control samples from healthy donors and cancer patients. Profiled with immunoSEQ multiplex PCR; TCRdb holds only in-frame clones, not every one. The sample holds under 200,000 clones, 91% seen once. CDR1 is SGHRS and CDR2 is YFSETQ in the germline V gene. The CDR3 consists of 17 residues. Germline trimming cut 2 bases from V and 3 bases from J; bases unmatched to any gene: 7. The chain uses TRBV5-1 and TRBJ2-1; TRBD2 matches 11 bases. Sequenced input: blood. This TCR was sampled from a woman between 25 and 40 years old in good health. In nucleotides, the CDR3 is TGCGCCAGCAGCTTCACGCCCCTAGCGGGAGGCTACAATGAGCAGTTCTTC. Translation: CASSFTPLAGGYNEQFF.